This is a list of T cell receptor beta chains from one sample in a study of T cells after posttransplantation cyclophosphamide. Produced via immunoSEQ multiplex PCR; TCRdb's table is partial and in-frame only. The sample includes about 40,000 clones, 90% of them seen just once. The source material was PBMCs, sampled around 58 days after allogeneic stem cell transplant with posttransplant cyclophosphamide. The receptors originated from a male patient over 55 who received an allogeneic stem cell transplant from a related donor and was CMV-positive. The graft donor may be the source of some T cells. CDR3s include the opening cysteine and the closing phenylalanine or tryptophan. The D gene is left open where the match is weak. For some rows the clone size is stated as once, few or many, or as a class when expanded; others skip it.

J gene	clone size	V gene	D gene	CDR3 protein	CDR3 DNA
TRBJ1-3	-	TRBV7-9	TRBD1	CASSLRETGGLPLENTIYF	TGTGCCAGCAGCTTACGGGAGACAGGGGGCCTCCCTCTAGAGAACACCATATATTTT
TRBJ1-5	-	TRBV12-5	-	CASGFGGGGNQPQHF	TGTGCTAGTGGTTTCGGGGGAGGCGGCAATCAGCCCCAGCATTTT
TRBJ2-7	-	TRBV27	-	CASSYQGGYEQYF	TGTGCCAGCAGCTACCAGGGTGGCTACGAGCAGTACTTC
TRBJ1-5	-	TRBV27	TRBD1	CASSPGTGGNQPQHF	TGTGCCAGCTCACCCGGGACAGGGGGAAATCAGCCCCAGCATTTT
TRBJ2-3	-	TRBV6-1	TRBD2	CASSGGGATDTQYF	TGTGCCAGCAGTGGCGGGGGGGCCACAGATACGCAGTATTTT
TRBJ2-4	-	TRBV2	-	CASSNAPSERNIQYF	TGTGCCAGCAGTAATGCCCCGTCCGAGCGCAACATTCAGTACTTC
TRBJ2-1	-	TRBV4-2	TRBD2	CASSQAESGGTYNEQFF	TGTGCCAGCAGCCAAGCCGAAAGCGGGGGAACTTACAATGAGCAGTTCTTC
TRBJ2-4	-	TRBV14	TRBD1	CASSPRAQGAQNIQYF	TGTGCCAGCAGCCCAAGGGCACAGGGGGCCCAAAACATTCAGTACTTC
TRBJ1-2	-	TRBV10-2	TRBD1	CASSGQGPYYGYTF	TGCGCCAGCAGTGGACAGGGGCCTTACTATGGCTACACCTTC
TRBJ1-4	few	TRBV4-2	-	CASSPPEFGEKLFF	TGTGCCAGCAGCCCCCCCGAGTTTGGTGAAAAACTGTTTTTT
TRBJ1-2	-	TRBV12-5	-	CASGFSTGYGYTF	TGTGCTAGTGGTTTCTCGACAGGCTATGGCTACACCTTC
TRBJ2-2	-	TRBV5-4	-	CASSLQQGRTGELFF	TGTGCCAGCAGCTTGCAACAGGGTAGAACCGGGGAGCTGTTTTTT
TRBJ2-6	-	TRBV6-1	TRBD1	CASNTGGAGANVLTF	TGTGCCAGCAATACAGGGGGCGCTGGGGCCAACGTCCTGACTTTC
TRBJ1-1	-	TRBV29-1	-	CSVEPRQKNTEAFF	TGCAGCGTTGAGCCCAGGCAAAAGAACACTGAAGCTTTCTTT
TRBJ1-1	-	TRBV7-9	-	CASSLSFGAPNTEAFF	TGTGCCAGCAGCTTAAGTTTTGGGGCCCCGAACACTGAAGCTTTCTTT
TRBJ2-7	-	TRBV5-4	TRBD1	CASSRTGTGAYEQYF	TGTGCCAGCAGCCGGACCGGGACAGGGGCCTACGAGCAGTACTTC
TRBJ2-7	-	TRBV6-5	TRBD1	CASSYRTGVLSYEQYF	TGTGCCAGCAGTTACCGGACAGGGGTCCTCTCCTACGAGCAGTACTTC
TRBJ2-5	-	TRBV9	TRBD2	CASSEGESGGVPQETQYF	TGTGCCAGCAGCGAGGGGGAAAGCGGGGGCGTTCCCCAAGAGACCCAGTACTTC
TRBJ2-3	-	TRBV30	-	CAWSGDLGDTQYF	TGTGCCTGGAGTGGGGACTTGGGGGATACGCAGTATTTT
TRBJ1-1	-	TRBV7-2	TRBD1	CASSRTGDTEAFF	TGTGCCAGCAGCCGGACAGGGGACACTGAAGCTTTCTTT
TRBJ2-6	-	TRBV10-1	-	CASNNPSGVAWFVPSGANVLTF	TGCGCCAGCAATAACCCGTCGGGGGTCGCCTGGTTTGTTCCTTCTGGGGCCAACGTCCTGACTTTC